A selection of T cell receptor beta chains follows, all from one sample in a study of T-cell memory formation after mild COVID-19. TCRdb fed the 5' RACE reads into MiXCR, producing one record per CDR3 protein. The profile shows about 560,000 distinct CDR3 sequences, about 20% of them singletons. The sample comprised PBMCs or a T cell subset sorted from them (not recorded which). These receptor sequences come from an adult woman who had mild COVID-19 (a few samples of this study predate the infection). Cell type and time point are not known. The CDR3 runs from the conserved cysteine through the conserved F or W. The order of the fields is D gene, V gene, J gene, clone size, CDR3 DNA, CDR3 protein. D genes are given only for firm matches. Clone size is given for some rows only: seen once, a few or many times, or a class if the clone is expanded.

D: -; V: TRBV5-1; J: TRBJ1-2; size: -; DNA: TGCGCCAGCAGCTCCGTGGGGGGACCCAACCAAGGCTACACCTTC; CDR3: CASSSVGGPNQGYTF
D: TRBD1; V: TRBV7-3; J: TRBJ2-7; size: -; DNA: TGTGCCAGCAGCTTATACGGGACAGGCTCCTACGAGCAGTACTTC; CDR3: CASSLYGTGSYEQYF
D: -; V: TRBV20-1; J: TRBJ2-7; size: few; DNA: TGCAGTGCTAGCTATACCTACGAGCAGTACTTC; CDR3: CSASYTYEQYF
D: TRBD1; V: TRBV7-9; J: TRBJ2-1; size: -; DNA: TGTGCCAGCAGCAACTCAGGGGGAGTAATCTACAATGAGCAGTTCTTC; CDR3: CASSNSGGVIYNEQFF
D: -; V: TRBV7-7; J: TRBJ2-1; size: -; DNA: TGTGCCAGCAGCTTAGGGACCACCACGGGTGAGCAGTTCTTC; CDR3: CASSLGTTTGEQFF
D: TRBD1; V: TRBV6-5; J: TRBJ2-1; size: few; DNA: TGTGCCAGCAGGTCAGACAGGGGGCGGAATGAGCAGTTCTTC; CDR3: CASRSDRGRNEQFF
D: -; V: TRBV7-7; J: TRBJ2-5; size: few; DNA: TGTGCTAGCAGCTCGGCGGGGTTTGTAGAGACCCAGTACTTC; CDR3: CASSSAGFVETQYF
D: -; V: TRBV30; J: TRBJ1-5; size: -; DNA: TGTGCCTGGAGTGTTACGTCGGGTCAGCCCCAGCATTTT; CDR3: CAWSVTSGQPQHF
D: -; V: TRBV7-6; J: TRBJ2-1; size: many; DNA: TGTGCCAGCAGCTTAAGCGTGGACTCCTACAATGAGCAGTTCTTC; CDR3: CASSLSVDSYNEQFF
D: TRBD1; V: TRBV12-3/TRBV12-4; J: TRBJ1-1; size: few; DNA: TGTGCCAGCATGACAGGGGTCGGCACTGAAGCTTTCTTT; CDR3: CASMTGVGTEAFF
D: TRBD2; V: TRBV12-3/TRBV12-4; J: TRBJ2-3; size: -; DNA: TGTGCCAGCAGTTTAGAGACTAGCGGGAACACAGATACGCAGTATTTT; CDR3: CASSLETSGNTDTQYF
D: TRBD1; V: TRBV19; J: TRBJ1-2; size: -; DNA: TGTGCCAGTATCCGGCCGGGACAGGGAAACTATGGCTACACCTTC; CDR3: CASIRPGQGNYGYTF
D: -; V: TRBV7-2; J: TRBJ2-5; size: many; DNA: TGTGCCAGCAGCCTCGGCGTCGCGCAGGAGACCCAGTACTTC; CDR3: CASSLGVAQETQYF
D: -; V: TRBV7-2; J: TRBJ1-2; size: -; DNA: TGTGCCAGCAGCCCAGACAGCCCCAGGGGCACCTTC; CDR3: CASSPDSPRGTF
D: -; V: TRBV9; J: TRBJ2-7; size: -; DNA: TGTGCCAGCAGCGTCGGCTGGCGGAACTCCTACGAGCAGTACTTC; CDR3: CASSVGWRNSYEQYF
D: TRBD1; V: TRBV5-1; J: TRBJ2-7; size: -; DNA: TGCGCCAGCAGCTTGCAGGGACAGGGCTCGTGGGAGCAGTACTTC; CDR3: CASSLQGQGSWEQYF
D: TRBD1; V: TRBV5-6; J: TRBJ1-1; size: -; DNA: TGTGCCAGCAGCTTCCAGACAGGGCCCACTGAAGCTTTCTTT; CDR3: CASSFQTGPTEAFF
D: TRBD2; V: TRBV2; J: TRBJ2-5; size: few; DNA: TGTGCCAGCAGTGTCTTTGCGGGGGTACCGGAGACCCAGTACTTC; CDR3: CASSVFAGVPETQYF
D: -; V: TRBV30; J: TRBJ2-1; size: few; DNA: TGTGCCTGGACTTTCCTTGGGAATGAGCAGTTCTTC; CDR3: CAWTFLGNEQFF
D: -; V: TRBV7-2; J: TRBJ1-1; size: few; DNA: TGTGCCAGCAGCTTAGCCAGGGTGATGAACACTGAAGCTTTCTTT; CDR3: CASSLARVMNTEAFF